The T cell receptor (beta chain) described here comes from a study of cytomegalovirus exposure and HLA in healthy donors. Germline V lookup: CDR1 SGHTA, CDR2 FQGNSA. The CDR3 length is 16 residues. Trimming pared 4 bases from V and 3 bases from J, leaving 16 bases between. These donors were members of the roughly 120-subject validation cohort, a group separate from the approximately 700-subject first cohort. Study-wide points: In a later analysis, first-cohort TCR clusters were found to tend to co-occur in the 100 to 150 validation repertoires. A few chains tied to CMV proved CMV antigen-specific in vitro.

This clone was seen once. Its antigen remains unidentified. The table came from immunoSEQ multiplex PCR; TCRdb's copy has only in-frame clones and leaves some out. The sample carries over 250,000 clones, roughly nine tenths recorded once. The sample was PBMCs. The TCR comes from a woman aged 25 to 45 in good health and CMV-seropositive. The V and J genes are TRBV7-2 and TRBJ2-1; D remains ambiguous. The CDR3 region has the DNA TGTGCCAGCAGCTCCGACTCCTCCCCTATCTACAATGAGCAGTTCTTC. Amino acids: CASSSDSSPIYNEQFF.